This T cell receptor beta chain appears in the sequencing data of a study of blood T cell repertoires in COVID-19. This CDR3 is 17 amino acids long. Germline V gene data show CDR1 as LNHNV and CDR2 as YYDKDF (reference sequence). The V end lost 0 bases, the J end lost 1 base, and 13 bases lay between the germline ends. In the original analysis: The authors estimated nucleated cell counts from reference gene primer amplification. Clones were sequenced by immunoSEQ multiplex PCR, and TCRdb holds only the in-frame ones, with some missing. V, J and clone size reflect that table, while D and trimming were determined from the DNA. Seen here are hundreds of thousands of clones, around 89% observed once, and the top ten hold around 0.96%.

The chain employs TRBV15 and TRBJ2-1; TRBD1 is a possible D gene (6 bases). Sequencing used peripheral blood. The receptor comes from a woman between 40 and 55 years old with COVID-19, enrolled during active disease. The CDR3 region is CATSRETGWFSYNEQFF. The CDR3 DNA is TGTGCCACCAGCAGAGAAACAGGGTGGTTTTCCTACAATGAGCAGTTCTTC.